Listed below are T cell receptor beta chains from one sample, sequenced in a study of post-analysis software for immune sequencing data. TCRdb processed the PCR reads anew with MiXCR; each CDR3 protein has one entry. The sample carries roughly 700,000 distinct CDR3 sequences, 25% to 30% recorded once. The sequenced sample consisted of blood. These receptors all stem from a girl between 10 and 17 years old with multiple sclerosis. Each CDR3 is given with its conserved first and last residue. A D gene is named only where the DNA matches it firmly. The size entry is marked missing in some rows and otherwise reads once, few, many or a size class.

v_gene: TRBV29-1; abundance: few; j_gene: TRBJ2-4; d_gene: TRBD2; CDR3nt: TGCAGCGTTGAAGTAGCGGGAGTTCGAAACATTCAGTACTTC; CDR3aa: CSVEVAGVRNIQYF
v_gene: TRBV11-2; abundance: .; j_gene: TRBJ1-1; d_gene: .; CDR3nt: TGTGCCAGCAGCCCGGGACCAGGGGCCACTGAAGCTTTCTTT; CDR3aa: CASSPGPGATEAFF
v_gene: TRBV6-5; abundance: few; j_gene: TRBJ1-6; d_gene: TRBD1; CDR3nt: TGTGCCAGCAGTTATGGGACAGGGGGACCACCCCTCCACTTT; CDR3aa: CASSYGTGGPPLHF
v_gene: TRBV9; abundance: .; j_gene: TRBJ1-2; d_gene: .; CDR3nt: TGTGCCAGCAGCGACCGGGACAACCTCAACTATGGCTACACCTTC; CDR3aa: CASSDRDNLNYGYTF
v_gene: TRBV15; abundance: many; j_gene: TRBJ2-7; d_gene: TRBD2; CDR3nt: TGTGCCACCAGCAGAGCGGGGCTTGCGGGAGAGTACGAGCAGTACTTC; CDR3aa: CATSRAGLAGEYEQYF
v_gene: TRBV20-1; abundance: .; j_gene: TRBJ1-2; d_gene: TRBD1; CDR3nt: TGCAGTGCTTCCCACGCCGTGACAGGGGGCAACTATGGCTACACCTTC; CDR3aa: CSASHAVTGGNYGYTF
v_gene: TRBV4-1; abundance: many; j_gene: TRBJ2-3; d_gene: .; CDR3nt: TGTGCCAGCAGCCAAGAGGGACGAGGCACAGATACGCAGTATTTT; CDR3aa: CASSQEGRGTDTQYF
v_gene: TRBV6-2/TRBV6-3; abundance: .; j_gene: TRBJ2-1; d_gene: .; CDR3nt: TGTGCCAGCAGTTACTCCTCCCGCTCCTACAATGAGCAGTTCTTC; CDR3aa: CASSYSSRSYNEQFF
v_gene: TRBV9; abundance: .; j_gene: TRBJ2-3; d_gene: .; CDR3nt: TGTGCCAGCAGCGTAGCGTCGGGGGTGTCAGATACGCAGTATTTT; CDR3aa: CASSVASGVSDTQYF
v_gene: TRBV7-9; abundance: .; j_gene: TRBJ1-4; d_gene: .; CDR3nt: TGTGCCAGCAGCTTGAACCCAGCAACTAATGAAAAACTGTTTTTT; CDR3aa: CASSLNPATNEKLFF
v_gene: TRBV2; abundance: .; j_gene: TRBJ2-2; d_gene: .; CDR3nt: TGTGCCAGCAGTGGAGGGGGTCGAGTCGGGGAGCTGTTTTTT; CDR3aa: CASSGGGRVGELFF
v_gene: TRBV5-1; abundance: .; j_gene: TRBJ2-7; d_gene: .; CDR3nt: TGCGCCAGCAGCGTTACGGCAGGGGTAGACTACGAGCAGTACTTC; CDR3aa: CASSVTAGVDYEQYF
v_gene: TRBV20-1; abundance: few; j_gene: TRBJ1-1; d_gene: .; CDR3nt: TGCAGTGCTAGAGATTATCGGGGACGGCGCATCTTTGAAGCTTTCTTT; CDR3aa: CSARDYRGRRIFEAFF
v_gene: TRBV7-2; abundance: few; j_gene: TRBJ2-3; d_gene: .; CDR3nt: TGTGCCAGCAGCGAGGGCGCGCCCACAGACACGCAGTATTTT; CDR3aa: CASSEGAPTDTQYF
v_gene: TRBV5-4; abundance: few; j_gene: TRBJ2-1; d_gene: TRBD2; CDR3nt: TGTGCCAGCAGCCGCCCCGGGGGGGTTGGAGAGCAGTTCTTC; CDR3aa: CASSRPGGVGEQFF